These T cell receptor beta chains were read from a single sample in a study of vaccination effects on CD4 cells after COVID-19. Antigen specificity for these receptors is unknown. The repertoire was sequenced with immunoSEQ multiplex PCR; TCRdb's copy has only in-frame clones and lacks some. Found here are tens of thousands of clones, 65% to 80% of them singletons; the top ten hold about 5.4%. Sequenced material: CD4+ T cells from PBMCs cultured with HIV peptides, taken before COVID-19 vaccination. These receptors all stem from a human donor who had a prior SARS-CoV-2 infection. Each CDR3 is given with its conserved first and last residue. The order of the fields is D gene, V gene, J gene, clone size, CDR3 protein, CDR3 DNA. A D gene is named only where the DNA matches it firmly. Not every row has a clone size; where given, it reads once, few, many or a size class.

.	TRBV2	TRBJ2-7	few	CASSEYRFYEQYF	TGTGCCAGCAGTGAGTATAGGTTCTACGAGCAGTACTTC
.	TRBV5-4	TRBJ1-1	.	CASSFAGGALSEAFF	TGTGCCAGCAGCTTTGCGGGGGGCGCTTTGTCTGAAGCTTTCTTT
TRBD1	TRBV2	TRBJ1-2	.	CASSENRDRANYGYTF	TGTGCCAGCAGTGAAAACCGGGACAGGGCAAACTATGGCTACACCTTC
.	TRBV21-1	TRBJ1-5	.	CASSKSEGSGQPQHF	TGTGCCAGCAGCAAGTCTGAAGGCTCAGGTCAGCCCCAGCATTTT
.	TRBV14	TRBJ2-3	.	CASSPRRSRTDTQYF	TGTGCCAGCAGCCCAAGAAGATCGAGGACAGATACGCAGTATTTT
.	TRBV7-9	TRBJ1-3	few	CASRNQAGSNTIYF	TGTGCCAGCAGGAACCAGGCTGGTTCTAACACCATATATTTT
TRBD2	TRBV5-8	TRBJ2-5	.	CASRLPRGGLMETQYF	TGTGCCAGCAGGCTTCCCCGGGGAGGGCTTATGGAGACCCAGTACTTC
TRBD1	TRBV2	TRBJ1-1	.	CASSRQGWDTEAFF	TGTGCCAGCAGTAGACAGGGATGGGACACTGAAGCTTTCTTT
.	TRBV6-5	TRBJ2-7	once	CALNDPSPREQYF	TGTGCTCTTAATGACCCCTCCCCGAGGGAGCAGTACTTC
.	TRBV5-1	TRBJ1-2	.	CASSLEYTVDGHTF	TGCGCCAGCAGCTTGGAATACACGGTTGATGGCCACACCTTC
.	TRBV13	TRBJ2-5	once	CASSSRLGGGQETQYF	TGTGCCAGCAGCTCCCGACTAGGAGGTGGGCAAGAGACCCAGTACTTC
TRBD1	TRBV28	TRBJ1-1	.	CASTLGTGYAEAFF	TGTGCCAGCACTCTCGGGACAGGGTATGCCGAAGCTTTCTTT
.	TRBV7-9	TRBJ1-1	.	CASSARDDTEAFF	TGTGCCAGCAGCGCGAGGGATGACACCGAAGCTTTCTTT
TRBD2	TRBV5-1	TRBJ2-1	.	CASSWAPAGGNNEQFF	TGCGCCAGCAGCTGGGCCCCAGCGGGGGGCAACAATGAGCAGTTCTTC
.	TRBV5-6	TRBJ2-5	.	CASVDFMRDQETQYF	TGTGCCAGCGTAGACTTTATGAGGGACCAAGAGACCCAGTACTTC
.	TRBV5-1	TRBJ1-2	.	CASSLGLGVGGYTF	TGCGCCAGCAGCTTGGGCCTGGGGGTGGGCGGCTACACCTTC
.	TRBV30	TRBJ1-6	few	CAWADSWDSPLHF	TGTGCCTGGGCCGACAGTTGGGATTCACCCCTCCACTTT
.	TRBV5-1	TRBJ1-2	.	CASSLGQEYGYTF	TGCGCCAGCAGCTTGGGGCAGGAGTACGGCTACACCTTC
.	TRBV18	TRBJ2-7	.	CASSRREVGYEQYF	TGTGCCAGCTCACGGCGAGAGGTGGGATACGAGCAGTACTTC
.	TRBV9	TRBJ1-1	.	CASSVDQNTEAFF	TGTGCCAGCAGCGTAGACCAGAACACTGAAGCTTTCTTT
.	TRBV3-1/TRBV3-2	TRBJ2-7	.	CASSQGLRQRTYGQYF	TGTGCCAGCAGCCAAGGTCTTAGACAGCGAACCTACGGGCAGTACTTC
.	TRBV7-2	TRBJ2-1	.	CASSLGRLYFEQFF	TGTGCCAGCAGCTTAGGACGGCTGTACTTTGAGCAGTTCTTC
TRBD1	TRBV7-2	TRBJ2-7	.	CASSLAGTASYEQYF	TGTGCCAGCAGCTTAGCGGGGACAGCCTCCTACGAGCAGTACTTC
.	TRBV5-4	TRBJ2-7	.	CASSLAGGLRYEQYF	TGTGCCAGCAGCTTGGCCGGGGGGCTTAGGTACGAGCAGTACTTC
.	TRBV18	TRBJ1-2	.	CASSPPVPTETRGYTF	TGTGCCAGCTCACCACCCGTTCCTACTGAGACGCGTGGCTACACCTTC
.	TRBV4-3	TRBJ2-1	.	CASSQDRRVAPNEQFF	TGCGCCAGCAGCCAAGATCGGCGGGTAGCGCCCAATGAGCAGTTCTTC
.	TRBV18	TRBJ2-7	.	CASSPPSTTEYEQYF	TGTGCCAGCTCACCACCGAGTACGACGGAGTACGAGCAGTACTTC
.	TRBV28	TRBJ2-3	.	CASNGSPLTDTQYF	TGTGCCAGCAACGGGAGCCCTCTCACAGATACGCAGTATTTT
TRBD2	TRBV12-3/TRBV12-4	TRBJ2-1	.	CATREDWNEQFF	TGTGCCACCCGGGAGGATTGGAATGAGCAGTTCTTC
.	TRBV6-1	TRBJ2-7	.	CASSRLRRDEQYF	TGTGCCAGCAGTAGGTTGCGGAGAGACGAGCAGTACTTC
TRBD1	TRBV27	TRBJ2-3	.	CARGTGDTDTQYF	TGTGCCAGAGGGACAGGGGACACAGATACGCAGTATTTT
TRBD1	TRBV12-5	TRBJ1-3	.	CASGSGQTAGNTIYF	TGTGCTAGTGGTTCGGGACAGACTGCTGGAAACACCATATATTTT
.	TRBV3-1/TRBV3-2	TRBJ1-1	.	CASSPRGMNTEAFF	TGTGCCAGCAGCCCCCGGGGGATGAACACTGAAGCTTTCTTT
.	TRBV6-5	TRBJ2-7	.	CASSPSGTRGDEQYF	TGTGCCAGCAGTCCCTCCGGGACTCGAGGGGACGAGCAGTACTTC
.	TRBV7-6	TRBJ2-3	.	CASSFTSSDTQYF	TGTGCCAGCAGCTTCACTAGCTCTGATACGCAGTATTTT
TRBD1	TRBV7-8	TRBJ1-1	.	CASSLQGQTNTEAFF	TGTGCCAGCAGCTTACAGGGACAGACGAACACTGAAGCTTTCTTT
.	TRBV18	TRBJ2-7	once	CASSAAENQQYF	TGTGCCAGCTCAGCGGCGGAAAACCAGCAGTACTTC
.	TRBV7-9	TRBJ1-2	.	CASREQGNHHGYTF	TGTGCCAGCAGAGAGCAGGGGAATCATCATGGCTACACCTTC
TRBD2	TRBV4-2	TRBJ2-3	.	CASSQDLVTRLAGVRDTQYF	TGTGCCAGCAGCCAAGACCTGGTTACACGACTAGCGGGAGTTCGGGATACGCAGTATTTT
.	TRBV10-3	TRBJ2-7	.	CAISEYRLGNQEQYF	TGTGCCATCAGTGAGTATCGCTTAGGGAATCAAGAGCAGTACTTC
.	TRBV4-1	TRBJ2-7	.	CASSHQLGTGEQYF	TGCGCCAGCAGCCACCAGCTGGGAACAGGCGAGCAGTACTTC
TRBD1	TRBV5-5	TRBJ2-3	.	CASSQMGQPTDTQYF	TGTGCCAGCAGCCAGATGGGACAGCCCACAGATACGCAGTATTTT
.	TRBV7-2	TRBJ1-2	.	CASSFRFDAEDDYGYTF	TGTGCCAGCAGCTTTCGGTTTGACGCGGAGGACGACTATGGCTACACCTTC
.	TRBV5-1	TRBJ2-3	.	CASSFSAGPEYTQYF	TGCGCCAGCAGCTTTTCGGCGGGGCCTGAATATACGCAGTATTTT
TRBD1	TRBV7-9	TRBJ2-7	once	CASSSTSGTGVSYEQYF	TGTGCCAGCAGTTCAACCTCCGGGACAGGGGTATCCTACGAGCAGTACTTC
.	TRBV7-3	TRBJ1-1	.	CASRSDPYTEAFF	TGTGCCAGCAGATCGGACCCGTACACTGAAGCTTTCTTT
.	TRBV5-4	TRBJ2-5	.	CASSSASQETQYF	TGTGCCAGCAGCTCGGCAAGTCAAGAGACCCAGTACTTC